This TCR beta chain was identified during a study of T cell responses to AZD1222 COVID-19 vaccine. The study, taken as a whole, reports: Close to half of spike-specific TCRs reportedly recognize unmutated variant regions. The study sampled repertoires only after the peak T cell response. There were mostly white British donors and more females than males, and clonal diversity was possibly underestimated.

The CDR3 loop spans 13 amino acids. Germline trimming cut 6 bases from V and 8 bases from J; bases unmatched to any gene: 8. Some clones are missing from TCRdb's copy, which holds only in-frame ones; the method was immunoSEQ multiplex PCR. This sample has fewer than 100,000 clones, with roughly 85% found just once. Turning to this clone: The target antigen is unknown.

Specimen: peripheral blood, collected 28 days after the second AZD1222 dose. The clonotype originates from an adult who received the AZD1222 COVID-19 vaccine. The V gene is TRBV12-3 or TRBV12-4, the J gene TRBJ1-2; 8 positions match TRBD1. Here the CDR3 reads CASSPQTGVGYTF. The CDR3 DNA reads as TGTGCCAGCAGCCCCCAGACAGGGGTCGGCTACACCTTC.